This record looks at one T cell receptor beta chain sequence and its context. No antigen is known for it. This sample is part of a study of cytomegalovirus exposure and HLA in healthy donors. Study-level information: Out of roughly 200 million T cells, an earlier analysis found some 120 million unique TCR beta sequences in total. Study outcomes and limitations: Sequencing likely generated an artifact that appeared as a cluster of highly shared sequence variants. Fewer than 20,000 TCR beta sequences were associated with HLA alleles at 0.05 false discovery rate in a later analysis. Follow-up analysis later connected one missense variant in DCLRE1C with trimming of TCR beta V- and J-genes.

It was with 60 Vbeta and 13 Jbeta primers that the PCR ran. The method was immunoSEQ multiplex PCR; TCRdb's version includes in-frame clones alone and lacks a portion of them. The profile covers over 110,000 clones, with 70% to 85% appearing a single time and over 2.5% taken by the ten largest. The CDR3 runs to 12 residues. Per the germline V gene, CDR1 is SEHNR and CDR2 is FQNEAQ (reference sequence). This clonotype was sampled from a male donor in good health and CMV-seronegative. The specimen sequenced was PBMCs. The V and J genes are TRBV7-9 and TRBJ2-5, with D unclear. The J call may be incorrect, as the DNA end agrees better with TRBJ2-7. The DNA of the CDR3 is TGTGCCAGCAGCCCCGAGGCCTACGAGCAGTACTTC. It yields the protein CASSPEAYEQYF.